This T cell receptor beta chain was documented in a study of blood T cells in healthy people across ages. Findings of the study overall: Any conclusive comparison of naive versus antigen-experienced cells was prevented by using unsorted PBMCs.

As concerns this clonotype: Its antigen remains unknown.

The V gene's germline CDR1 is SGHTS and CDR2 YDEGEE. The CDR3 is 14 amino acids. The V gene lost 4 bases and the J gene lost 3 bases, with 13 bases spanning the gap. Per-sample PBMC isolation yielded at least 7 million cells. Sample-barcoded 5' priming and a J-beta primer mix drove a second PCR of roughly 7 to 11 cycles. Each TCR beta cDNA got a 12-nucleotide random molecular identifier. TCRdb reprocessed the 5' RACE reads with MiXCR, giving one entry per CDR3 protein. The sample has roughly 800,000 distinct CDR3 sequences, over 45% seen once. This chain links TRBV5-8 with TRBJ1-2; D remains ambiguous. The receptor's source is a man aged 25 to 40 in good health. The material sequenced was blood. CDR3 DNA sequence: TGTGCCAGCAGCCGAGACGGTCGCCACTATGGCTACACCTTC. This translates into CASSRDGRHYGYTF. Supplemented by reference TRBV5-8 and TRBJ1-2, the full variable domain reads EAGVTQSPTHLIKTRGQQATLRCSPISGHTSVYWYQQALGLGLQFLLWYDEGEERNRGNFPPRFSGRQFPNYSSELNVNALELEDSALYLCASSRDGRHYGYTFGSGTRLTVV.